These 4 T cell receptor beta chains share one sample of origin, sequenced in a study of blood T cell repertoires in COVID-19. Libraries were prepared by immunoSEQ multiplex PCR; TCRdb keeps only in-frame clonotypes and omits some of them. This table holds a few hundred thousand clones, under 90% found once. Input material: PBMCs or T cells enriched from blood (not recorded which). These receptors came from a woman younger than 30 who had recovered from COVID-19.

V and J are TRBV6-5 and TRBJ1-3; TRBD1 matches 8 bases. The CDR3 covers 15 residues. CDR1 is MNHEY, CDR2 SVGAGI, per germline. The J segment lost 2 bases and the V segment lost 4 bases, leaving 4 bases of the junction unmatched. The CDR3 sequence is CASSSAGGPGNTIYF. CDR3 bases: TGTGCCAGCAGTTCGGCAGGGGGCCCTGGAAACACCATATATTTT.

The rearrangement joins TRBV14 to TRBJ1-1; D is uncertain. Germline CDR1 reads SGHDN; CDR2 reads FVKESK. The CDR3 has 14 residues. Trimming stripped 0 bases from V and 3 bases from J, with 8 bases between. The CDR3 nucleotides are TGTGCCAGCAGCCAAGAAGAGGAGGACACTGAAGCTTTCTTT. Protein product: CASSQEEEDTEAFF.

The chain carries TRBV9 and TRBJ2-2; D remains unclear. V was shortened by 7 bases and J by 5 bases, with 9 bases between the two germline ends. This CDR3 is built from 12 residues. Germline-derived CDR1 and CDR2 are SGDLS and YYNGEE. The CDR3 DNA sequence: TGTGCCAGCTCGGGTGATACCGGGGAGCTGTTTTTT. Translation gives CASSGDTGELFF.

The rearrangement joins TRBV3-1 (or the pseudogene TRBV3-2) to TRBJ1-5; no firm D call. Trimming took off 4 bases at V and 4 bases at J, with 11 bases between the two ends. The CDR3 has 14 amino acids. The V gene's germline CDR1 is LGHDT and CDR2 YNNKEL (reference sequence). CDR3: CASSPPGGNQPQHF. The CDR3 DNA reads TGTGCCAGCAGCCCGCCCGGAGGGAATCAGCCCCAGCATTTT.